This note documents a single T cell receptor beta chain sequence. Living in 24 US areas, the participants were between 18 and 89 years of age. V trimming: 6 bases; J trimming: 7 bases; junction bases outside the gene matches: 12. The CDR3 length is 15 residues. Germline CDR1 and CDR2: LNHDA and SQIVND (reference sequence). This sample was taken from a study of blood T cell repertoires in COVID-19. Profiling relied on immunoSEQ multiplex PCR, and the TCRdb table lists in-frame clones only, not all of them. Of roughly 260,000 clones in the sample, approximately 90% are singletons; the top ten hold about 1.2%.

The source of this sequence is a human donor in a cohort exposed to, infected with or recovered from COVID-19 (not recorded which). The donor label of this sample is uncertain. Material for sequencing was PBMCs or T cells enriched from blood (not recorded which). The J gene is TRBJ1-3, the V gene TRBV19; 7 bases are a match to TRBD1. The CDR3 sequence: CASSRQPGQTNTIYF. The CDR3 nucleotides read TGTGCCAGTAGCCGCCAACCGGGACAGACGAACACCATATATTTT.